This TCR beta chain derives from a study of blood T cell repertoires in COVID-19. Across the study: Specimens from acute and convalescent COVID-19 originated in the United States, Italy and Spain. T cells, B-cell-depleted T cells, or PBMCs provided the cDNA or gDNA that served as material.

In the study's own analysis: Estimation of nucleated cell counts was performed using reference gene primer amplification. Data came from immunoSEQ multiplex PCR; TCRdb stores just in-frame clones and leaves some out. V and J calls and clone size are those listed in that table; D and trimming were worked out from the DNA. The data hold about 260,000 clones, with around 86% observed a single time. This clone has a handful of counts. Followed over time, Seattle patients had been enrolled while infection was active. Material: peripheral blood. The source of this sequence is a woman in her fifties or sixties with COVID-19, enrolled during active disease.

The CDR3 nucleotides are TGTGCCAGTAGGCGACAGGGTCCCAGTGAGCAGTTCTTC. It translates to CASRRQGPSEQFF. The rearrangement uses TRBV19 and TRBJ2-1, with 7 nucleotides matching TRBD1. V lost 6 bases, J lost 9 bases, and 8 bases stayed unmatched. CDR1 and CDR2 from the germline V gene are LNHDA and SQIVND (reference sequence). The CDR3 totals 13 residues.